The next 2 T cell receptor beta chains were all read from a single sample in a study of response to subunit inactivated influenza vaccine. TCRdb called the RT-PCR reads again in MiXCR, with one record for every CDR3 protein. This repertoire shows about 160,000 distinct CDR3 sequences, about 10% found once; its top ten account for approximately 35%. Source: CD8+ T cells sorted from PBMCs, taken roughly 24 months after vaccination. Source of these receptors: a man between 50 and 69 years old who received an inactivated influenza vaccine.

CDR3 amino acids: CASSLGVMTEGETQYF. The CDR3 DNA reads as TGTGCCAGCAGTTTAGGGGTTATGACTGAGGGGGAGACCCAGTACTTC. The chain is built from TRBV12-3 or TRBV12-4 and TRBJ2-5; D tentatively reads TRBD1 or TRBD2 (5 bases each). Trimming removed 1 base at V and 5 bases at J, with 17 bases between. This CDR3 is built from 16 residues.

The CDR3 here is CSARKREVSDTQYF. The CDR3 coding sequence is TGCAGTGCCCGAAAGCGGGAGGTTTCAGATACGCAGTATTTT. This chain uses TRBV20-1 with TRBJ2-3; 9 bases match TRBD2. V lost 6 bases, J lost 4 bases, and 8 bases stayed unmatched. The CDR3 has 14 residues. CDR1 and CDR2 (germline): DFQATT, SNEGSKA (reference sequence).